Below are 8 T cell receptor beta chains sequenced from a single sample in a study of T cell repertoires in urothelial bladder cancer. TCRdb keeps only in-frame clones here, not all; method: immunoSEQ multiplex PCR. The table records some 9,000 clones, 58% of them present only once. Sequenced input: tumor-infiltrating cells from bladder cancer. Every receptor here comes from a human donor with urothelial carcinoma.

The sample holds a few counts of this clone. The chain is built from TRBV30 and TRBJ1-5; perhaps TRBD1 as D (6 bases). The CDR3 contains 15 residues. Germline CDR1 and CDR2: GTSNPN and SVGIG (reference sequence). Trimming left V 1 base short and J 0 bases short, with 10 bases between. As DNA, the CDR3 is TGTGCCTGGAGTGCAGGGGATACTAGCAATCAGCCCCAGCATTTT. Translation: CAWSAGDTSNQPQHF.

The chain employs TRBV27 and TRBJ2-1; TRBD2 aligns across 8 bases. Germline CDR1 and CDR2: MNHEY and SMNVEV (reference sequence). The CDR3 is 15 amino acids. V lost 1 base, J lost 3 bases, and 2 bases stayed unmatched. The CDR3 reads CASSLFGGVYNEQFF. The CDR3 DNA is TGTGCCAGCAGTTTATTCGGGGGGGTCTACAATGAGCAGTTCTTC.

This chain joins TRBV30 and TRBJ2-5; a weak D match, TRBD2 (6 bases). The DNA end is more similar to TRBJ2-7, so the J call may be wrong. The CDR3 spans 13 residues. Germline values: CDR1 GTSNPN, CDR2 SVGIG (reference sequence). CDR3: CAWRAGSSYEQYF. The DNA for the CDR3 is TGTGCCTGGAGGGCGGGGAGCTCCTACGAGCAGTACTTC.

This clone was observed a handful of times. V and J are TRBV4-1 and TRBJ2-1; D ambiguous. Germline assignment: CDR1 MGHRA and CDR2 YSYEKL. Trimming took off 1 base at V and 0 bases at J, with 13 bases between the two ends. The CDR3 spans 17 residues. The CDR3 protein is CASSQAFLVYSYNEQFF. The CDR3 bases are TGCGCCAGCAGCCAAGCCTTCCTAGTATACTCCTACAATGAGCAGTTCTTC.

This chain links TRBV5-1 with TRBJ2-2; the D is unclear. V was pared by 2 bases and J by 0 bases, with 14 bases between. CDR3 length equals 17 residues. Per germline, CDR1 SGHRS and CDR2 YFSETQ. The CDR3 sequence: CASSFILGLANTGELFF. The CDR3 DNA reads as TGCGCCAGCAGCTTCATCCTGGGTCTCGCGAACACCGGGGAGCTGTTTTTT.

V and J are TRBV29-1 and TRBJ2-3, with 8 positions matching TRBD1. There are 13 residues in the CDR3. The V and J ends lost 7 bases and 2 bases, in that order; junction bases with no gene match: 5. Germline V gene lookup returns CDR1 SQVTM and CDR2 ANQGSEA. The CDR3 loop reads CSARDRHTDTQYF. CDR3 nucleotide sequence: TGCAGCGCCCGGGACAGGCACACAGATACGCAGTATTTT.

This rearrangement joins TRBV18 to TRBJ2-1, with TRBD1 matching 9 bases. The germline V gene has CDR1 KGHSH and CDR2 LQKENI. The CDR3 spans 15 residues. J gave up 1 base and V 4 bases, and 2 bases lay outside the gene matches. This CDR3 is CASSRGQGSYNEQFF. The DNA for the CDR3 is TGTGCCAGCTCACGCGGACAGGGGTCCTACAATGAGCAGTTCTTC.

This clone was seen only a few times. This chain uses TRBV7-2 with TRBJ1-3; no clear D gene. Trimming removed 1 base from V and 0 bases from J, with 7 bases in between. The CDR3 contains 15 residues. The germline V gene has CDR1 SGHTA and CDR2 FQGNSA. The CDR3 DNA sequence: TGTGCCAGCAGCTTAGTGTGGAGCTCTGGAAACACCATATATTTT. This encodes CASSLVWSSGNTIYF.